The 8 T cell receptor beta chains given below trace back to one sample, sequenced in a study of vaccination and CD4 T cells after COVID-19. At the Johns Hopkins FTIC core, DNA taken from cultured CD4+ T cells was sequenced by way of the Oncomine TCR Beta short-read assay. Each CDR3 protein gets one entry after TCRdb re-called the PCR reads with MiXCR. This table has around 20,000 distinct CDR3 sequences, roughly 42% appearing once. Antigen specificity for these receptors is unknown. Treatment of the sample: approximately 11-day PBMC culture with coronavirus spike peptide pools or control peptides (ViraFEST assay). The sequences come from CD4+ T cells from blood, cultured in vitro, collected before SARS-CoV-2 vaccination. The receptor set was obtained from a human donor who had recovered from COVID-19.

This chain connects TRBV29-1 to TRBJ1-1, with 8 positions matching TRBD1. The CDR3 length is 13 residues. V shed 4 bases and J 11 bases; nucleotides not matched to a gene: 12. Germline V CDR1 and CDR2: SQVTM, ANQGSEA. CDR3 coding DNA: TGCAGCGTTGCCCCAGCAGGACAGGGTGTCGCTTTCTTT. Amino acids: CSVAPAGQGVAFF.

This clonotype was recorded a few times. This chain links TRBV7-2 with TRBJ2-7, with 11 bases fitting TRBD2. Germline assignment: CDR1 SGHTA and CDR2 FQGNSA. The junction had 6 bases not matched to a gene; V was cut back by 3 bases and J by 2 bases. The CDR3 length is 16 residues. The CDR3 sequence: CASSFDGTSGTYEQYF. The CDR3 bases are TGTGCCAGCAGCTTCGACGGGACTAGCGGAACCTACGAGCAGTACTTC.

This chain joins TRBV4-2 and TRBJ2-1, with 8 bases that match TRBD1. CDR3 length equals 15 residues. The V gene's germline CDR1 is LGHNA and CDR2 YNFKEQ. The J segment lost 4 bases and the V segment lost 5 bases, leaving 7 bases of the junction unmatched. This CDR3 reads CASSTRDRSYNEQFF. DNA of the CDR3: TGTGCCAGCAGCACTCGGGACAGGTCTTACAATGAGCAGTTCTTC.

The chain combines TRBV7-6 with TRBJ1-6, with 7 bases aligning to TRBD1. The J segment lost 7 bases and the V segment lost 6 bases, leaving 6 bases of the junction unmatched. Germline assignment: CDR1 SGHVS and CDR2 FNYEAQ. CDR3 size: 14 residues. The CDR3 region is CASRGDRPNSPLHF. In nucleotides, the CDR3 is TGTGCCAGCAGGGGGGACAGACCGAATTCACCCCTCCACTTT.

The chain employs TRBV20-1 and TRBJ2-1, with 8 bases matching TRBD1. The end of the DNA aligns better with TRBJ2-7, so the J call may be wrong. CDR3 length: 15 amino acids. Per the germline V gene, CDR1 is DFQATT and CDR2 is SNEGSKA (reference sequence). The CDR3 DNA is TGCAGTGCTAGACCTACCGGGACAGGTCCCTACGAGCAGTACTTC. This codes for CSARPTGTGPYEQYF.

V usage is TRBV20-1 and J usage is TRBJ2-3; 7 nucleotides match TRBD2. The CDR3 has 15 residues. The V gene end was trimmed by 5 bases and the J gene end by 2 bases; junction bases not matched to a gene: 10. Germline assignment: CDR1 DFQATT and CDR2 SNEGSKA (reference sequence). The CDR3 region is CSARLASGNTDTQYF. As DNA, the CDR3 is TGCAGTGCTCGACTGGCTAGCGGTAACACAGATACGCAGTATTTT.

This clonotype has only a few counts. DNA for the CDR3: TGTGCCAGCAGTGCGGGCAGCATGGGCTACACCTTC. This translates into CASSAGSMGYTF. The gene calls are TRBV6-1 and TRBJ1-2; D unclear. Trimming removed 4 bases from V and 8 bases from J, with 11 bases in between. The CDR3 runs 12 residues. CDR1 is MNHNS, CDR2 SASEGT, per germline.

The chain carries TRBV28 and TRBJ2-2, with D maybe TRBD2 (7 bases). The CDR3 has 15 residues. Germline V gene lookup returns CDR1 MDHEN and CDR2 SYDVKM. Trimming pared 10 bases from V and 4 bases from J, leaving 19 bases between. In nucleotides, the CDR3 is TGTGCCACTCACAGGGCCAGCGGGACCACCGGGGAGCTGTTTTTT. Translating gives CATHRASGTTGELFF.